Listed here are 29 T cell receptor beta chains from one sample, sequenced in a study of T cells after yellow fever vaccination. TCRdb recomputed calls from the 5' RACE reads with MiXCR, one row per CDR3 protein. The repertoire has some 320,000 distinct CDR3 sequences, over 4% of them found once; the top ten carry around 25%. This sample comprised PBMCs, obtained 5 days after the yellow fever booster vaccination. All receptors come from a man between 18 and 29 years old who received the YFV17D yellow fever vaccine.

In its sample, this clonotype was seen many times. The rearrangement joins TRBV20-1 to TRBJ1-2, with 8 bases fitting TRBD1. Unmatched junction bases numbered 4, after V lost 6 bases and J lost 7 bases. This CDR3 is 11 amino acids long. Germline V gene sequence: CDR1 DFQATT, CDR2 SNEGSKA (reference sequence). CDR3 sequence: CSAFDRGGYTF. The CDR3, as DNA: TGCAGTGCGTTCGACAGGGGTGGCTACACCTTC.

The chain couples TRBV7-2 to TRBJ1-5; no clear D gene. V lost 5 bases, J lost 0 bases, and 11 bases lay in between. The CDR3 is 15 amino acids. The V gene's germline CDR1 is SGHTA and CDR2 FQGNSA. The CDR3: CASSPGDYSNQPQHF. The CDR3 DNA follows: TGTGCCAGCAGCCCCGGGGATTATAGCAATCAGCCCCAGCATTTT.

A few counts support this clonotype. The gene calls are TRBV4-3 and TRBJ1-6, with D hard to call. Trimming stripped 0 bases from V and 8 bases from J, with 17 bases between. CDR3 length: 17 amino acids. The V gene's germline CDR1 is LGHNA and CDR2 YSLEER. In DNA, the CDR3 is TGCGCCAGCAGCCAAGAACTTGGTCTACTTTCGCATTCACCCCTCCACTTT. Residues: CASSQELGLLSHSPLHF.

This chain links TRBV19 with TRBJ1-1, with D possibly matching TRBD1 (5 bases). This CDR3 spans 14 amino acids. V gave up 7 bases and J gave up 3 bases, with 15 bases separating them. CDR1 LNHDA and CDR2 SQIVND come from the germline V gene (reference sequence). CDR3 coding DNA: TGTGCCAGTACCTGGAACGCGGGGGACACTGAAGCTTTCTTT. Its protein product is CASTWNAGDTEAFF.

This clonotype was detected a few times. This chain links TRBV12-3 or TRBV12-4 with TRBJ1-6; D remains unclear. V lost 5 bases and J 9 bases, leaving 14 bases between the germline ends. The CDR3 consists of 14 residues. CDR3: CASSPGPSGSPLHF. DNA of the CDR3: TGTGCCAGCAGTCCCGGACCATCCGGTTCACCCCTCCACTTT.

J is TRBJ1-2 and V is TRBV28; no reliable D call. V was shortened by 5 bases and J by 8 bases, with 12 bases between the two germline ends. CDR1 MDHEN and CDR2 SYDVKM come from the germline V gene. The CDR3 consists of 12 residues. CDR3 nucleotides: TGTGCCAGCAGTCCATATCGTGACGGCTACACCTTC. Translation: CASSPYRDGYTF.

This chain uses TRBV6-6 with TRBJ1-5, with 7 positions matching TRBD1. This CDR3 is 14 amino acids long. Germline values: CDR1 MNHNY, CDR2 SVGAGI (reference sequence). The J segment lost 6 bases and the V segment lost 0 bases, leaving 2 bases of the junction unmatched. CDR3 protein: CASSYSTGIQPQHF. DNA for the CDR3: TGTGCCAGCAGTTACTCGACAGGGATTCAGCCCCAGCATTTT.

This clonotype was found many times. The V and J genes are TRBV7-2 and TRBJ1-5; D is ambiguous. V gave up 4 bases and J gave up 0 bases, with 7 bases separating them. There are 14 residues in the CDR3. The germline V gene encodes CDR1 SGHTA and CDR2 FQGNSA. The CDR3 loop is CASSSANSNQPQHF. In nucleotides, the CDR3 is TGTGCCAGCAGCTCGGCAAATAGCAATCAGCCCCAGCATTTT.

This clonotype was seen more than once but under ten times. The chain links TRBV12-3 or TRBV12-4 to TRBJ2-7, with D unresolved. The CDR3 length is 13 residues. Trimming shortened V by 5 bases and J by 0 bases, and 8 bases separated the two germline ends. The CDR3 bases are TGTGCCAGCAGTAACGTGGGCTCCTACGAGCAGTACTTC. Amino acids: CASSNVGSYEQYF.

The gene calls are TRBV7-9 and TRBJ2-5; D unresolved. The CDR3 has 13 residues. V was trimmed by 8 bases and J by 1 base, leaving 11 bases between them. Germline lookup yields CDR1 SEHNR and CDR2 FQNEAQ (reference sequence). CDR3 sequence reads: CASGRVIQETQYF. DNA of the CDR3: TGTGCCAGCGGACGGGTTATCCAAGAGACCCAGTACTTC.

The chain couples TRBV4-1 to TRBJ1-6, with 7 nucleotides matching TRBD1. This CDR3 region has 15 residues. Germline V lookup: CDR1 MGHRA, CDR2 YSYEKL. The V segment lost 1 base and the J segment 9 bases; nucleotides outside the gene matches: 6. This CDR3 is CASSQVQGRVSPLHF. CDR3 nucleotide sequence: TGCGCCAGCAGCCAAGTACAGGGGCGTGTTTCACCCCTCCACTTT.

V gene TRBV7-9 combines with J gene TRBJ1-6; no reliable D call. The CDR3 has 15 residues. V was cut by 5 bases and J by 5 bases, with 13 bases left in between. Germline-derived CDR1 and CDR2 are SEHNR and FQNEAQ (reference sequence). The CDR3 sequence: CASSPRAANNSPLHF. CDR3 in DNA: TGTGCCAGCAGCCCCCGGGCCGCAAATAATTCACCCCTCCACTTT.

This clonotype turned up a few times. The chain links TRBV7-9 to TRBJ2-5; 7 positions agree with TRBD2. Germline CDR1 SEHNR, CDR2 FQNEAQ (reference sequence). The ends lost 5 bases at V and 7 bases at J; junction bases unmatched: 16. The length of the CDR3 is 16 residues. CDR3 sequence (DNA): TGTGCCAGCAGCCCCCCCCCGGTAGCGGGTGTTGCGACCCAGTACTTC. Encoded protein: CASSPPPVAGVATQYF. Combining the CDR3 with reference TRBV7-9 and TRBJ2-5 gives the whole variable domain DTGVSQNPRHKITKRGQNVTFRCDPISEHNRLYWYRQTLGQGPEFLTYFQNEAQLEKSRLLSDRFSAERPKGSFSTLEIQRTEQGDSAMYLCASSPPPVAGVATQYFGPGTRLLVL.

This clonotype was seen repeatedly, ten times or more. V usage is TRBV7-2 and J usage is TRBJ2-1, with 10 bases matching TRBD2. The CDR3 covers 17 residues. The J segment lost 2 bases and the V segment lost 5 bases, leaving 9 bases of the junction unmatched. Germline CDR1 and CDR2: SGHTA and FQGNSA. In nucleotides, the CDR3 is TGTGCCAGCAGCCGATCTCAACTAGCGGGGACCTACAATGAGCAGTTCTTC. As protein: CASSRSQLAGTYNEQFF.

The CDR3 DNA reads as TGTGCCAGCAGTTTAGTGGAGGGGAACACTGAAGCTTTCTTT. Encoded protein: CASSLVEGNTEAFF. The gene calls are TRBV27 and TRBJ1-1; D is unresolved. The V end lost 2 bases, the J end lost 1 base, and 8 bases lay between the germline ends. Germline V lookup: CDR1 MNHEY, CDR2 SMNVEV (reference sequence). This CDR3 comprises 14 residues.

This clonotype has a handful of counts. The chain carries TRBV7-2 and TRBJ2-1; D remains unclear. Trimming removed 3 bases from V and 7 bases from J, with 4 bases in between. CDR1 and CDR2 (germline): SGHTA, FQGNSA. The CDR3 is made up of 11 amino acids. CDR3 DNA sequence: TGTGCCAGCAGCTTGATGAATGAGCAGTTCTTC. It translates to CASSLMNEQFF.

V gene TRBV5-1 combines with J gene TRBJ2-3; a weak D match, TRBD2 (7 bases). The length of the CDR3 is 17 residues. Between the trimmed V and J ends, which lost 1 base and 8 bases, there was a span of 23 bases. CDR1 and CDR2 (germline): SGHRS, YFSETQ. CDR3 sequence reads: CASSLSVPGGPAGTQYF. The CDR3 nucleotides read TGCGCCAGCAGCTTGTCGGTCCCGGGGGGCCCCGCAGGTACGCAGTATTTT.

Note on this clonotype: This may arise from a read error, as a much more abundant clone is one base away. The V gene is TRBV4-2, the J gene TRBJ1-4; no firm D call. The CDR3 spans 15 residues. V was shortened by 1 base and J by 7 bases, with 13 bases between the two germline ends. Germline V lookup: CDR1 LGHNA, CDR2 YNFKEQ. CDR3 DNA sequence: TGTGCCAGCAGCCAAGTGGAGTGGACGATTGAAAAACTGTTTTTT. Residues: CASSQVEWTIEKLFF.

This chain links TRBV9 with TRBJ2-4; 11 nucleotides match TRBD2. Unmatched junction bases numbered 1, after V lost 3 bases and J lost 5 bases. CDR1 SGDLS and CDR2 YYNGEE come from the germline V gene. The CDR3 runs to 14 residues. The CDR3 sequence: CASSAGLAENIQYF. The CDR3 coding sequence is TGTGCCAGCAGCGCGGGACTAGCGGAAAACATTCAGTACTTC.

This clonotype was observed at least ten times. This rearrangement joins TRBV5-1 to TRBJ2-3; TRBD1 aligns across 10 bases. The germline V gene has CDR1 SGHRS and CDR2 YFSETQ. J was trimmed by 1 base and V by 4 bases; bases with no gene match: 6. The CDR3 is made up of 16 amino acids. The CDR3 is CASSPGQGYGTDTQYF. The CDR3 DNA is TGCGCCAGCAGCCCGGGACAGGGGTACGGCACAGATACGCAGTATTTT.

This clonotype was detected a few times. The V gene is TRBV4-3, the J gene TRBJ2-3; 13 nucleotides match TRBD2. Germline V gene data show CDR1 as LGHNA and CDR2 as YSLEER. Unmatched junction bases numbered 6, after V lost 2 bases and J lost 4 bases. The CDR3 has 17 amino acids. CDR3 sequence (DNA): TGCGCCAGCAGCCAAATCGTCGGACTAGCGGGGGCAGATACGCAGTATTTT. Encoded protein: CASSQIVGLAGADTQYF.

This clonotype was seen only a few times. The chain has TRBV29-1 and TRBJ2-1, with 7 bases matching TRBD1. CDR3 length equals 13 residues. V shed 7 bases, J shed 6 bases, and the junction held 9 bases outside the gene matches. Germline lookup yields CDR1 SQVTM and CDR2 ANQGSEA. The CDR3 coding sequence is TGCAGCGCGGAGGCGACAGGGCGCAATGAGCAGTTCTTC. Its translation is CSAEATGRNEQFF.

This clonotype showed up just a few times. This sequence joins TRBV7-3 and TRBJ2-7; D unclear. V lost 8 bases and J lost 6, with 17 bases in between. CDR1 and CDR2 from the germline V gene are SGHTA and FQGTGA. The CDR3 has 13 residues. The CDR3 DNA reads TGTGCCAGCTCCATCGCATCAATGGGCGAGCAGTACTTC. Its protein is CASSIASMGEQYF.

The sample holds a few counts of this clonotype. This chain uses TRBV15 with TRBJ2-7; possibly TRBD1 for D (5 bases). Germline V gene data show CDR1 as LNHNV and CDR2 as YYDKDF (reference sequence). The ends were cut back, 1 base at V and 2 bases at J, with 6 bases in the middle. This CDR3 is 13 amino acids long. CDR3 bases: TGTGCCACCAGCAGAGGACAGACCTACGAGCAGTACGTC. The encoded protein is CATSRGQTYEQYV.

This clonotype was counted ten times or more. V gene TRBV20-1 combines with J gene TRBJ2-1, with a tentative D call TRBD2 (5 bases). The germline V gene encodes CDR1 DFQATT and CDR2 SNEGSKA (reference sequence). This CDR3 has 15 residues. V was trimmed by 2 bases and J by 0 bases, leaving 11 bases between them. This CDR3 is CSARFRGLSYNEQFF. In DNA form, the CDR3 reads TGCAGTGCTAGATTCCGGGGTCTCTCCTACAATGAGCAGTTCTTC.

The chain employs TRBV11-2 and TRBJ1-1; D not certain. The CDR3 length is 15 residues. Trimming shortened V by 0 bases and J by 3 bases, and 11 bases separated the two germline ends. Looked up from germline, CDR1 is SGHAT and CDR2 is FQNNGV. This chain's CDR3 is CASSLDWGTDTEAFF. For the CDR3, the DNA is TGTGCCAGCAGCTTAGATTGGGGTACGGACACTGAAGCTTTCTTT.

The table lists this clonotype with a few counts. The rearrangement joins TRBV23-1 to TRBJ2-1; D not certain. TRBV23-1 has ORF status, its function being uncertain. V shed 1 base and J shed 3 bases, with 7 bases lying between them. The CDR3 has 14 residues. The CDR3 protein is CASSQFLHYNEQFF. CDR3 DNA: TGCGCCAGCAGTCAATTCCTGCACTACAATGAGCAGTTCTTC.

The sample holds a few counts of this clonotype. The V gene is TRBV5-1, the J gene TRBJ2-2; D is ambiguous. Trimming removed 0 bases at V and 0 bases at J, with 6 bases between. Germline V gene lookup returns CDR1 SGHRS and CDR2 YFSETQ. The CDR3 extends over 15 amino acids. In DNA form, the CDR3 reads TGCGCCAGCAGCTTGGTGGCTCCGAACACCGGGGAGCTGTTTTTT. Its protein product is CASSLVAPNTGELFF.

This clonotype was counted a few times. The CDR3 coding sequence is TGTGCCAGCAGCCAACCTATCGGCGGGGGGATAGGTGAGCAGTTCTTC. It yields the protein CASSQPIGGGIGEQFF. The rearrangement uses TRBV4-2 and TRBJ2-1; the match to TRBD2 covers 8 bases. The CDR3 is made up of 16 amino acids. The junction had 12 bases not matched to a gene; V was cut back by 2 bases and J by 9 bases. Germline V lookup: CDR1 LGHNA, CDR2 YNFKEQ.